What follows describes a single T cell receptor (beta chain). The target antigen is unknown. This sample is drawn from a study of post-analysis software for immune sequencing data. About the study: Recorded subtypes: relapsing-remitting, secondary progressive, progressive-relapsing; some patients unannotated.

Whole-study findings and limits: Controls showed lower frequencies than patients for roughly 5 TRBV segments, and TRBV5-6, TRBV5-1 and TRBV20-1 were among these. Controls significantly exceeded multiple sclerosis patients in normalized Chao1 diversity.

V dropped 5 bases and J dropped 0 bases, with 14 bases sitting between them. CDR1 is SGHDT, CDR2 YYEEEE, per germline. The CDR3 runs to 15 residues. Incorporated into the TCR beta cDNA libraries were unique molecular identifiers, which served to reduce PCR and sequencing biases. TCRdb reprocessed the PCR reads with MiXCR, giving one entry per CDR3 protein. The repertoire has about 760,000 distinct CDR3 sequences, roughly 27% of them found once; the top ten carry roughly 0.57%. The source material was blood. The chain uses TRBV5-6 and TRBJ1-1; D not resolved. This TCR derives from a girl between 5 and 17 years old with multiple sclerosis. CDR3 DNA: TGTGCCAGCAGACCCGGGTGGGGAATGAACACTGAAGCTTTCTTT. Protein sequence: CASRPGWGMNTEAFF.